These 10 T cell receptor beta chains originate from one sample sequenced in a study of T cells after yellow fever vaccination. Each CDR3 protein is one row after TCRdb ran MiXCR on the 5' RACE reads. The table has over 300,000 distinct CDR3 sequences, roughly 3.5% seen once. This sample comprised PBMCs, obtained on the day of the yellow fever booster vaccination. These TCRs come from a man between 18 and 35 years old who received the YFV17D yellow fever vaccine.

This clonotype was seen at least ten times. This chain links TRBV20-1 with TRBJ1-2; D ambiguous. Germline V gene lookup returns CDR1 DFQATT and CDR2 SNEGSKA (reference sequence). CDR3 length: 9 residues. Between the trimmed V and J ends, which lost 4 bases and 3 bases, there was a span of 0 bases. As DNA, the CDR3 is TGCAGTGCTAACTATGGCTACACCTTC. Amino acid sequence: CSANYGYTF.

This clonotype occurred a few times. Compared with germline, one end of the junction differs, possibly owing to a read error. CDR3 in DNA: TGTGCCAGCAGGGAAGACAGGGGATGGTCCTACAATGAGCAGTTCTTC. This encodes CASREDRGWSYNEQFF. The chain is built from TRBV2 and TRBJ2-1; TRBD1 matches at 8 bases. The CDR3 contains 16 residues. Germline CDR1 is SNHLY and CDR2 is FYNNEI.

The chain has TRBV7-2 and TRBJ2-3; 7 nucleotides agree with TRBD2. Germline CDR1 SGHTA, CDR2 FQGNSA. The V and J ends lost 5 bases and 7 bases, in that order; junction bases with no gene match: 6. CDR3 length: 13 residues. The CDR3 protein is CASSPGDYHTQYF. The CDR3 bases are TGTGCCAGCAGCCCCGGGGACTATCATACGCAGTATTTT.

Only a few counts were recorded for this clonotype. The CDR3 DNA reads as TGTGCCAGTAGTATAGATCAGGAATATGAAGCTTTCTTT. This sequence encodes CASSIDQEYEAFF. This sequence joins TRBV19 and TRBJ1-1, with no clear D. Germline V CDR1 and CDR2: LNHDA, SQIVND (reference sequence). V lost 0 bases to trimming and J lost 7 bases, with 9 bases between them. The CDR3 is 13 residues long.

This clonotype was detected many times. Written as DNA, the CDR3 is TGTGCCAGCAGTCCCCCCACAGGGGGTGAATATGGCTACACCTTC. This encodes CASSPPTGGEYGYTF. The gene calls are TRBV12-3 or TRBV12-4 and TRBJ1-2; TRBD1 agrees at 8 bases. Losses at the gene ends were 5 bases for V and 5 bases for J; bases not matched to a gene: 10. The CDR3 covers 15 residues.

The rearrangement joins TRBV5-1 to TRBJ2-5; tentatively, D is TRBD1 (6 bases). Trimming stripped 2 bases from V and 0 bases from J, with 17 bases between. This CDR3 is built from 17 residues. Germline V lookup: CDR1 SGHRS, CDR2 YFSETQ. CDR3 region: CASSFSGVGSYQETQYF. The CDR3 DNA follows: TGCGCCAGCAGCTTCTCAGGGGTCGGATCGTACCAAGAGACCCAGTACTTC.

This clonotype was detected many times. The gene calls are TRBV20-1 and TRBJ2-5, with D perhaps TRBD2 (5 bases). Germline V CDR1 and CDR2: DFQATT, SNEGSKA (reference sequence). The CDR3 spans 15 residues. V was shortened by 5 bases and J by 3 bases, with 19 bases between the two germline ends. CDR3 region: CSAPPGDGGEETQYF. CDR3 coding DNA: TGCAGTGCTCCCCCTGGGGATGGAGGCGAAGAGACCCAGTACTTC.

This clonotype showed up just a few times. The chain uses TRBV12-3 or TRBV12-4 and TRBJ2-3; D call uncertain. This CDR3 contains 18 residues. Trimming left V 4 bases short and J 0 bases short, with 20 bases between. The CDR3 region has the DNA TGTGCCAGCAGTTCCCTTACGAGACGCTATCTTAGCACAGATACGCAGTATTTT. Protein: CASSSLTRRYLSTDTQYF.

This clonotype appeared many times. This chain uses TRBV5-5 with TRBJ1-2; D may be TRBD1 (5 bases). The V end lost 4 bases, the J end lost 0 bases, and 19 bases lay between the germline ends. Germline-derived CDR1 and CDR2 are SGHKS and YYEKEE (reference sequence). CDR3 size: 17 residues. CDR3 residues: CASSPAGGTAANYGYTF. In DNA form, the CDR3 reads TGTGCCAGCAGCCCTGCTGGAGGGACCGCAGCTAACTATGGCTACACCTTC.

V and J are TRBV4-2 and TRBJ1-6; no clear D. Germline V CDR1 and CDR2: LGHNA, YNFKEQ. The germline V and J ends were trimmed by 2 bases and 12 bases, with 14 bases remaining between them. CDR3 size: 14 residues. The CDR3 reads CASSQSGSPGPLHF. CDR3 nucleotides: TGTGCCAGCAGCCAATCCGGGAGCCCGGGACCCCTCCACTTT.